The next 5 T cell receptor beta chains were all read from a single sample in a study of shared clonotypes between healthy human individuals (dated by TCRdb to about 2020). Libraries were prepared through the immunoSEQ multiplex PCR assay. TCRdb retrieved this table from immuneACCESS and kept in-frame rearrangements only. Not all clones are present; in checked studies, unresolved V genes account for under half, and no reason is known for the remainder. The table for this sample lists some 1,600,000 clones; 95% to 99% of them were counted only once. About 0.45% of the sample comes from the top ten. The material sequenced was naive CD4+ T cells sorted from blood. The cell subset or site label here, explained by the study, means: CD45RA+ positively selected. The receptors stem from a man aged 25-45 years in good health.

CDR3 residues: CASHDRVNQPQHF. CDR3 DNA sequence: TGTGCCAGCCATGACAGGGTTAATCAGCCCCAGCATTTT. The chain combines TRBV2 with TRBJ1-5; 7 bases align to TRBD1. The V segment lost 8 bases and the J segment 4 bases; nucleotides outside the gene matches: 5. Germline values: CDR1 SNHLY, CDR2 FYNNEI. The CDR3 length is 13 residues.

The CDR3 DNA sequence: TGTGCCAGCAGACGCTATTCGGACACTGAAGCTTTCTTT. As protein: CASRRYSDTEAFF. The gene calls are TRBV6-1 and TRBJ1-1, with unresolved D. The germline V gene has CDR1 MNHNS and CDR2 SASEGT. Trimming took 6 bases from V and 3 from J, leaving 11 bases between them. CDR3 size: 13 residues.

The CDR3 spells CASSITPGVPNEQFF. CDR3 in DNA: TGTGCCAGTAGTATAACCCCAGGGGTCCCCAATGAGCAGTTCTTC. The V call is TRBV19, the J call TRBJ2-1; possible D gene TRBD1, 6 bases. Trimming left V 2 bases short and J 6 bases short, with 14 bases between. The CDR3 runs 15 residues. Germline CDR1 is LNHDA and CDR2 is SQIVND (reference sequence).

This chain joins TRBV29-1 and TRBJ2-5; D uncertain. V lost 7 bases and J 3 bases, leaving 6 bases between the germline ends. Germline values: CDR1 SQVTM, CDR2 ANQGSEA. This CDR3 spans 10 amino acids. DNA of the CDR3: TGCAGCGCGAGAGAAGAGACCCAGTACTTC. Amino acids: CSAREETQYF.

CDR3 DNA sequence: TGTGCCAGCAGTCCTTTAAGCTCAGGGTCCAGGGAGCTGTTTTTT. Translation gives CASSPLSSGSRELFF. The chain carries TRBV2 and TRBJ2-2; D may be TRBD1 (5 bases). This CDR3 contains 15 residues. V gave up 5 bases and J gave up 9 bases, with 19 bases separating them. Per germline, CDR1 SNHLY and CDR2 FYNNEI.